A selection of T cell receptor beta chains follows, all from one sample in a study of cytomegalovirus exposure and HLA in healthy donors. Libraries were prepared by immunoSEQ multiplex PCR; TCRdb keeps only in-frame clonotypes and omits some of them. The sample lists 100,000 to 150,000 clones, under 20% occurring once. The sample was PBMCs. All receptors come from a female donor in good health and CMV-seropositive. Both conserved end residues are part of each CDR3.

j_call: TRBJ1-2; v_call: TRBV29-1; cdr3_aa: CSVLERGPGYTF
j_call: TRBJ2-7; v_call: TRBV6-5; cdr3_aa: CASSYSSTSYEQYF
j_call: TRBJ2-7; v_call: TRBV25-1; cdr3_aa: CASSEPSFTGTGVEQYF
j_call: TRBJ2-7; v_call: TRBV10-3; cdr3_aa: CATRLAEPYEQYF
j_call: TRBJ2-1; v_call: TRBV5-1; cdr3_aa: CASRSSGGPNGNNEQFF
j_call: TRBJ1-2; v_call: TRBV7-6; cdr3_aa: CASSLAPGLDYGYTF
j_call: TRBJ2-1; v_call: TRBV2; cdr3_aa: CASSDTSIVPNEQFF
j_call: TRBJ1-2; v_call: TRBV14; cdr3_aa: CASSHMPGGGYTF
j_call: TRBJ2-7; v_call: TRBV18; cdr3_aa: CASSTTSGTYSYEQYF
j_call: TRBJ1-5; v_call: TRBV11-3; cdr3_aa: CASSADYRSGPQHF
j_call: TRBJ2-3; v_call: TRBV29-1; cdr3_aa: CSEASTDTQYF